Included here is one TCR beta chain sequence, with context. The data derive from a study of blood T cell repertoires in COVID-19. Overall study: Researchers got acute and convalescent COVID-19 samples from the United States, Italy and Spain. T cells, B-cell-depleted T cells, or PBMCs supplied cDNA or gDNA.

Authors' analysis steps: For nucleated cells, counts were estimated from reference gene primer amplification. Sequenced by immunoSEQ multiplex PCR; TCRdb stores in-frame clones only, minus some. V and J calls and clone size are those listed in that table; D and trimming were worked out from the DNA. The sample shows over 90,000 clones, approximately 89% of them seen only once. Trimming took off 0 bases at V and 5 bases at J, with 10 bases between the two ends. The CDR3 extends over 15 amino acids. The germline CDR1 and CDR2 sequences are KGHSH and LQKENI. Sequenced: peripheral blood. The chain combines TRBV18 with TRBJ1-4; perhaps TRBD1 as D (6 bases). The source of this sequence is a woman of 80 years or more in a cohort sampled during active COVID-19. CDR3 DNA sequence: TGTGCCAGCTCACCACCACAGGGACCAAATGAAAAACTGTTTTTT. Its translation: CASSPPQGPNEKLFF.